The 28 T cell receptor beta chains given below trace back to one sample, sequenced in a study of T cells in Graves' hyperthyroidism and ophthalmopathy. The investigators amplified TCR beta CDR3 regions from RNA transcripts. The TCR CDR3 first-round RT-PCR relied on the HTBI primer set. TCRdb recomputed calls from the multiplex PCR reads with MiXCR, one row per CDR3 protein. The sample lists 480,000 or so distinct CDR3 sequences, over 35% occurring once. Sequencing was done on a sample of peripheral blood or thyroid tissue (not recorded which). The receptors originated from an adult woman with Graves' disease, either hyperthyroidism or ophthalmopathy (not recorded which).

V usage is TRBV6-5 and J usage is TRBJ2-7; maybe TRBD2 (5 bases). Germline CDR1 reads MNHEY; CDR2 reads SVGAGI. V shed 0 bases and J shed 0 bases, with 12 bases lying between them. CDR3 size: 16 residues. The CDR3 protein is CASSYSGGGSSYEQYF. The CDR3 region has the DNA TGTGCCAGCAGTTACTCGGGCGGAGGTAGCTCCTACGAGCAGTACTTC.

The rearrangement uses TRBV19 and TRBJ1-1, with D hard to call. The CDR3 runs to 12 residues. The V end lost 8 bases, the J end lost 10 bases, and 17 bases lay between the germline ends. Per germline, CDR1 LNHDA and CDR2 SQIVND (reference sequence). In DNA form, the CDR3 reads TGTGCCAGTGATTTAGGACCATCGGGAGCTTTCTTT. Protein: CASDLGPSGAFF.

The rearrangement links TRBV29-1 to TRBJ1-1; TRBD1 matches at 8 bases. The CDR3 covers 14 residues. Germline V gene data show CDR1 as SQVTM and CDR2 as ANQGSEA. Trimming cost V 3 bases and J 4 bases; bases outside gene matches: 7. This chain's CDR3 is CSVEIDRGATEAFF. The DNA for the CDR3 is TGCAGCGTTGAGATAGACAGGGGAGCCACTGAAGCTTTCTTT. The full variable domain, rest sourced from reference TRBV29-1 and TRBJ1-1, is SAVISQKPSRDICQRGTSLTIQCQVDSQVTMMFWYRQQPGQSLTLIATANQGSEATYESGFVIDKFPISRPNLTFSTLTVSNMSPEDSSIYLCSVEIDRGATEAFFGQGTRLTVV.

This clonotype appeared many times. The J gene is TRBJ1-2, the V gene TRBV7-9; D remains ambiguous. Trimming removed 5 bases at V and 0 bases at J, with 16 bases between. The CDR3 is 16 residues long. CDR1 and CDR2 (germline): SEHNR, FQNEAQ (reference sequence). Written as DNA, the CDR3 is TGTGCCAGCAGCCTGACCGGGCCCAGAGCTAACTATGGCTACACCTTC. This sequence encodes CASSLTGPRANYGYTF.

This clonotype was picked up many times. This chain uses TRBV9 with TRBJ2-5, with D unclear. This CDR3 has 12 amino acids. Trimming left V 3 bases short and J 2 bases short, with 5 bases between. Germline lookup yields CDR1 SGDLS and CDR2 YYNGEE. CDR3 DNA sequence: TGTGCCAGCAGCGCGGGTCAAGAGACCCAGTACTTC. It codes for CASSAGQETQYF.

This clonotype occurred many times. The chain uses TRBV9 and TRBJ2-5, with a possible D match to TRBD2 (6 bases). V was pared by 0 bases and J by 4 bases, with 16 bases between. Germline CDR1 reads SGDLS; CDR2 reads YYNGEE. CDR3 length equals 16 residues. The CDR3 DNA reads TGTGCCAGCAGCGTAGCCCCGACCGGAGGGAGAGAGACCCAGTACTTC. This gives the protein CASSVAPTGGRETQYF. Filled out from reference TRBV9 and TRBJ2-5, the complete variable domain reads DSGVTQTPKHLITATGQRVTLRCSPRSGDLSVYWYQQSLDQGLQFLIQYYNGEERAKGNILERFSAQQFPDLHSELNLSSLELGDSALYFCASSVAPTGGRETQYFGPGTRLLVL.

This clonotype was detected only a few times. This sequence joins TRBV7-9 and TRBJ2-2; D is perhaps TRBD2 (6 bases). The CDR3 has 15 residues. In germline, CDR1 is SEHNR, CDR2 FQNEAQ (reference sequence). The V end was cut by 4 bases, the J end by 2 bases, with 11 bases between. The CDR3 bases are TGTGCCAGCAGCTCAGCCGGGAGAAACACCGGGGAGCTGTTTTTT. Translating gives CASSSAGRNTGELFF.

The chain uses TRBV4-2 and TRBJ1-3; no clear D gene. The ends were cut back, 0 bases at V and 0 bases at J, with 6 bases in the middle. This CDR3 spans 15 amino acids. Germline V gene data show CDR1 as LGHNA and CDR2 as YNFKEQ. CDR3 residues: CASSQDSNSGNTIYF. CDR3 coding DNA: TGTGCCAGCAGCCAAGACAGTAACTCTGGAAACACCATATATTTT.

The table lists this clonotype with a count of one. V is TRBV7-2 and J is TRBJ2-5; TRBD1 agrees at 9 bases. Germline lookup yields CDR1 SGHTA and CDR2 FQGNSA. The V segment lost 5 bases and the J segment 1 base; nucleotides outside the gene matches: 5. The CDR3 has 15 amino acids. This chain's CDR3 is CASSGSDRGQETQYF. The DNA for the CDR3 is TGTGCCAGCAGCGGGTCGGACAGGGGCCAAGAGACCCAGTACTTC. Together with reference TRBV7-2 and TRBJ2-5, the CDR3 gives the full variable domain: GAGVSQSPSNKVTEKGKDVELRCDPISGHTALYWYRQSLGQGLEFLIYFQGNSAPDKSGLPSDRFSAERTGGSVSTLTIQRTQQEDSAVYLCASSGSDRGQETQYFGPGTRLLVL.

The chain uses TRBV29-1 and TRBJ2-7; 7 bases are a match to TRBD1. J lost 6 bases, V lost 7 bases, and 15 bases had no gene match. This CDR3 has 14 amino acids. Germline-derived CDR1 and CDR2 are SQVTM and ANQGSEA. This CDR3 reads CSASPNRGSGEQYF. In DNA, the CDR3 is TGCAGCGCCAGTCCTAACAGGGGATCGGGCGAGCAGTACTTC.

The rearrangement links TRBV6-6 to TRBJ2-7, with 10 bases identical to TRBD1. CDR1 and CDR2 (germline): MNHNY, SVGAGI (reference sequence). The CDR3 totals 15 residues. Trimming took 10 bases from V and 1 from J; bases not matched to a gene: 10. The CDR3 bases are TGTGCCATCAGAACAGACAGGGGGCGATCCTACGAGCAGTACTTC. It translates to CAIRTDRGRSYEQYF.

The chain employs TRBV29-1 and TRBJ2-2, with D unresolved. Trimming pared 4 bases from V and 7 bases from J, leaving 13 bases between. The CDR3 runs 13 residues. The germline V gene encodes CDR1 SQVTM and CDR2 ANQGSEA. CDR3 nucleotide sequence: TGCAGCGTTGTGTCTCCCCTACACGGGGAGCTGTTTTTT. This sequence encodes CSVVSPLHGELFF.

This clonotype was counted at least ten times. The chain joins TRBV7-2 to TRBJ2-7; D is unclear. Trimming took 2 bases from V and 0 from J, leaving 8 bases between them. This CDR3 has 14 residues. CDR1 and CDR2 from the germline V gene are SGHTA and FQGNSA. CDR3 region: CASSLMSSSYEQYF. The CDR3 DNA follows: TGTGCCAGCAGCTTAATGTCCAGCTCCTACGAGCAGTACTTC. Combining the CDR3 with reference TRBV7-2 and TRBJ2-7 gives the whole variable domain GAGVSQSPSNKVTEKGKDVELRCDPISGHTALYWYRQSLGQGLEFLIYFQGNSAPDKSGLPSDRFSAERTGGSVSTLTIQRTQQEDSAVYLCASSLMSSSYEQYFGPGTRLTVT.

This clonotype was counted ten times or more. Germline is not matched at one junction end, which may reflect a read error. The chain is built from TRBV5-1 and TRBJ1-2; 7 bases are a match to TRBD1. Germline V CDR1 and CDR2: SGHRS, YFSETQ. The CDR3 runs 13 residues. CDR3 loop: CTSSLSGGYGYTF. CDR3 sequence (DNA): TGCACCAGCAGCTTGTCAGGGGGGTATGGCTACACCTTC.

The genes are TRBV25-1 and TRBJ2-5, with 10 bases identical to TRBD2. Germline trimming cut 10 bases from V and 5 bases from J; bases unmatched to any gene: 10. Looked up from germline, CDR1 is MGHDK and CDR2 is SYGVNS. This CDR3 has 14 residues. CDR3 bases: TGTGCCACCTCCGATTTTAGCGGGAGGGAGACCCAGTACTTC. This codes for CATSDFSGRETQYF.

With respect to this clonotype: Since no conserved phenylalanine or tryptophan closes the CDR3, a read error is the likely cause. Because the CDR3's place on the DNA is in doubt, the DNA is left out and the CDR3 is given as listed by TCRdb. The chain combines TRBV20-1 with TRBJ1-3; TRBD1 was called by the table and not checked on the DNA. Germline V CDR1 and CDR2: DFQATT, SNEGSKA (reference sequence). The CDR3 is 8 amino acids long, termini counted. CDR3: CSARDARG.

J is TRBJ2-5 and V is TRBV7-9; TRBD1 matches at 7 bases. Germline V gene data show CDR1 as SEHNR and CDR2 as FQNEAQ (reference sequence). The CDR3 is 16 amino acids. The junction had 14 bases not matched to a gene; V was cut back by 4 bases and J by 6 bases. CDR3 DNA: TGTGCCAGCAGCTCCCAAGGACAGGCTGGGAGAAAGACCCAGTACTTC. Translated, it gives CASSSQGQAGRKTQYF.

The gene calls are TRBV12-3 or TRBV12-4 and TRBJ1-1; D not resolved. This CDR3 contains 12 residues. The germline V and J ends were trimmed by 5 bases and 6 bases, with 10 bases remaining between them. The CDR3 DNA follows: TGTGCCAGCAGTCTCAGTTCAGCTGAAGCTTTCTTT. Translating it yields CASSLSSAEAFF.

Of note for this clonotype: This may arise from a read error, as a much more abundant clone is one base away. The V call is TRBV19, the J call TRBJ1-5, with D maybe TRBD1 (6 bases). Germline V gene data show CDR1 as LNHDA and CDR2 as SQIVND (reference sequence). CDR3 size: 16 residues. V shed 5 bases and J shed 2 bases, with 16 bases lying between them. Written as DNA, the CDR3 is TGTGCCAGTAGTCCTATCGGGGGGCTCGGCAATCAGCCCCAGCATTTT. Its protein is CASSPIGGLGNQPQHF.

The chain has TRBV20-1 and TRBJ1-1, with a possible D match to TRBD1 (6 bases). V dropped 6 bases and J dropped 4 bases, with 30 bases sitting between them. The CDR3 extends over 18 amino acids. The germline CDR1 and CDR2 sequences are DFQATT and SNEGSKA (reference sequence). The CDR3 spells CSATPGGWGQGTFTEAFF. CDR3 nucleotide sequence: TGCAGTGCCACTCCGGGCGGTTGGGGGCAGGGGACCTTCACTGAAGCTTTCTTT.

The chain's CDR3 is CASSPTSGTGSETQYF. The CDR3, as DNA: TGTGCCAGCAGCCCGACTAGCGGGACCGGGAGCGAGACCCAGTACTTC. This chain links TRBV3-1 with TRBJ2-5; 11 nucleotides align to TRBD2. With 4 bases clipped from V and 5 bases from J, the junction kept 9 bases outside the gene matches. Germline V gene lookup returns CDR1 LGHDT and CDR2 YNNKEL (reference sequence). This CDR3 comprises 16 residues.

Worth noting for this clonotype: The CDR3 does not close with the conserved phenylalanine or tryptophan, likely indicating a read error. The DNA is left out, because the CDR3 cannot be placed on it with certainty; the CDR3 is given as TCRdb lists it. This chain links TRBV7-2 with TRBJ1-3. The CDR3 spans 10 amino acids, including both terminal residues. CDR1 and CDR2 from the germline V gene are SGHTA and FQGNSA. CDR3 in amino acids: CASSYSGSNT.

In its sample, this clonotype was seen a few times. The chain has TRBV2 and TRBJ2-2; D ambiguous. Trimming removed 6 bases from V and 2 bases from J, with 10 bases in between. The CDR3 length is 14 residues. The V gene's germline CDR1 is SNHLY and CDR2 FYNNEI. This CDR3 is CASRAFKNTGELFF. CDR3 sequence (DNA): TGTGCCAGCAGGGCCTTCAAAAACACCGGGGAGCTGTTTTTT.

This clonotype was detected a few times. A read error may be the cause here, since a much bigger clone is one base away. V gene TRBV7-8 combines with J gene TRBJ1-5, with 7 bases aligning to TRBD1. Germline V lookup: CDR1 SGHVS, CDR2 FQNEAQ. CDR3 length: 18 amino acids. The CDR3 protein is CASGLRGRERGLNQPQHF. For the CDR3, the DNA is TGTGCCAGCGGCTTGCGAGGAAGGGAGAGGGGGCTTAATCAGCCCCAGCATTTT.

This clonotype has just one count. The chain joins TRBV10-3 to TRBJ2-7; 9 nucleotides match TRBD1. The germline V gene has CDR1 ENHRY and CDR2 SYGVKD. J was trimmed by 7 bases and V by 8 bases; bases with no gene match: 12. The CDR3 runs to 14 residues. DNA of the CDR3: TGTGCCATCGGGAGGGACAGGGCCGCTGGGGAGCAGTACTTC. Translated, it gives CAIGRDRAAGEQYF.

This clonotype was counted at least ten times. The chain employs TRBV5-1 and TRBJ1-1, with D possibly being TRBD1 (6 bases). CDR1 is SGHRS and CDR2 is YFSETQ in the germline V gene. This CDR3 region has 14 residues. The germline V and J ends were trimmed by 4 bases and 0 bases, with 10 bases remaining between them. CDR3 DNA: TGCGCCAGCAGCCCAGGGGCTATGAACACTGAAGCTTTCTTT. Translating gives CASSPGAMNTEAFF.

This clonotype was recorded only once. This chain links TRBV29-1 with TRBJ2-7; D tentatively fits TRBD1 or TRBD2 (5 bases each). This CDR3 is built from 9 residues. Germline lookup yields CDR1 SQVTM and CDR2 ANQGSEA. V was clipped by 4 bases and J by 11 bases, with 9 bases between them. CDR3 nucleotides: TGCAGCGTTGTAGGGGAGAAGTACTTC. This encodes CSVVGEKYF.

This clonotype was found many times. The gene calls are TRBV20-1 and TRBJ1-5, with D possibly being TRBD1 (5 bases). V dropped 3 bases and J dropped 0 bases, with 6 bases sitting between them. This CDR3 comprises 13 residues. Germline-derived CDR1 and CDR2 are DFQATT and SNEGSKA (reference sequence). As DNA, the CDR3 is TGCAGTGCTAGGACAGTTAGCAATCAGCCCCAGCATTTT. It is translated as CSARTVSNQPQHF.